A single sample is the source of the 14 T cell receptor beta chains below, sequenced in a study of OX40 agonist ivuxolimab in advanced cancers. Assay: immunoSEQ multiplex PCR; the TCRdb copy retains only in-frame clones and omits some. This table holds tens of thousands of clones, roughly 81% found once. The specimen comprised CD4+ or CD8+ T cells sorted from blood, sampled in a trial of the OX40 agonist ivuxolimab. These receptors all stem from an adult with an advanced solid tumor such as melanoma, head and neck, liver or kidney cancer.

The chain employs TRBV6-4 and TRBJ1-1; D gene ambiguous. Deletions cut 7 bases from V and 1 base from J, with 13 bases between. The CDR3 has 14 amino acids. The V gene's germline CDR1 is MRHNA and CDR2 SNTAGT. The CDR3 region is CASTRPGSNTEAFF. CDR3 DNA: TGTGCCAGCACCCGACCCGGGTCGAACACTGAAGCTTTCTTT.

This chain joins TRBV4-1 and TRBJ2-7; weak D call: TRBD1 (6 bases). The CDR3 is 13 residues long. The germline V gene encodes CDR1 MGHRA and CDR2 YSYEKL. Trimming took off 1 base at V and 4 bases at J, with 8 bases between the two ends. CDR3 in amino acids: CASSQGGGYEQYF. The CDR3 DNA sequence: TGCGCCAGCAGCCAAGGAGGGGGTTACGAGCAGTACTTC.

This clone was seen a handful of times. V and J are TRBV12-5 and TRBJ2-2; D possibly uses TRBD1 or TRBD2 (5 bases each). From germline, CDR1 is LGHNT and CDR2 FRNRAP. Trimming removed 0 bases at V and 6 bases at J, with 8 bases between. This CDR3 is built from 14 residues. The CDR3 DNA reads TGTGCTAGTGGTTTGGTTGTGGGGGCCGGGGAGCTGTTTTTT. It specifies CASGLVVGAGELFF.

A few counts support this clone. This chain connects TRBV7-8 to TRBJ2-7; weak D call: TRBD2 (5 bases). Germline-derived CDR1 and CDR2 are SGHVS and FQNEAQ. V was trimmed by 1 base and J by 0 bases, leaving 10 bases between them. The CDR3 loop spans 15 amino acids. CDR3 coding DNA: TGTGCCAGCAGCTTAGTCCACGAGGGCTCCTACGAGCAGTACTTC. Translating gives CASSLVHEGSYEQYF.

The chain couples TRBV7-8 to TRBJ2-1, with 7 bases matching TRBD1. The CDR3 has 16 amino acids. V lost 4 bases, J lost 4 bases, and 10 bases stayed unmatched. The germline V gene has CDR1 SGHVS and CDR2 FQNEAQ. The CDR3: CASSSRQGLTYNEQFF. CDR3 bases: TGTGCCAGCAGCTCACGACAGGGATTAACATACAATGAGCAGTTCTTC.

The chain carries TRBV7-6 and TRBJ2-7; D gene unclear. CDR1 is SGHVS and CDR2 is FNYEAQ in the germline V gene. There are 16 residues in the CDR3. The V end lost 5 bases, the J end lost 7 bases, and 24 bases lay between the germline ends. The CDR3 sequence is CASSPNLATTIGEQYF. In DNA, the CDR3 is TGTGCCAGCAGCCCTAACTTGGCCACAACTATTGGAGAGCAGTACTTC.

CDR3 sequence reads: CASSLDQADYNEQFF. The DNA for the CDR3 is TGCGCCAGCAGCTTGGACCAGGCTGACTACAATGAGCAGTTCTTC. V usage is TRBV5-1 and J usage is TRBJ2-1; D uncertain. CDR1 is SGHRS and CDR2 is YFSETQ in the germline V gene. Trimming shortened V by 0 bases and J by 3 bases, and 10 bases separated the two germline ends. The CDR3 covers 15 residues.

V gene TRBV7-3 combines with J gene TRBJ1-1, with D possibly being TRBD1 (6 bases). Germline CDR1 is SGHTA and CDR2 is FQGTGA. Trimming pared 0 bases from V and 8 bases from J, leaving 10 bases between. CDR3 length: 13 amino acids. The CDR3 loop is CASSLTRDIEAFF. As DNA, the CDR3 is TGTGCCAGCAGCTTAACACGGGACATAGAAGCTTTCTTT.

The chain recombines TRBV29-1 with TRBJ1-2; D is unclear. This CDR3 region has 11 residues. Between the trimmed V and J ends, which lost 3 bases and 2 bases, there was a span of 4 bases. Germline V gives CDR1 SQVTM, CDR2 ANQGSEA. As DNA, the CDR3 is TGCAGCGTTGAGGGAAACTATGGCTACACCTTC. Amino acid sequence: CSVEGNYGYTF.

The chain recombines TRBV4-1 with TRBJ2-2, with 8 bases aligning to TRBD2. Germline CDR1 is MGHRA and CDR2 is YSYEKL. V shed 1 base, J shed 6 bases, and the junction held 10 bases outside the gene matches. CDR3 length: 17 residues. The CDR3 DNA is TGCGCCAGCAGCCAAGCTCCAAGCGGGAGTAAGGCCGGGGAGCTGTTTTTT. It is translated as CASSQAPSGSKAGELFF.

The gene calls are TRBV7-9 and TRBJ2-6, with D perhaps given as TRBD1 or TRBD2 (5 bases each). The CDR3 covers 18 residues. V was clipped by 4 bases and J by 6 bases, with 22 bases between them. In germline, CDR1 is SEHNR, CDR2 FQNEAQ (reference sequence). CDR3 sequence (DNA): TGTGCCAGCAGCTACCGCGGATTGGTGGGGGACGAGGCCAACGTCCTGACTTTC. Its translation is CASSYRGLVGDEANVLTF.

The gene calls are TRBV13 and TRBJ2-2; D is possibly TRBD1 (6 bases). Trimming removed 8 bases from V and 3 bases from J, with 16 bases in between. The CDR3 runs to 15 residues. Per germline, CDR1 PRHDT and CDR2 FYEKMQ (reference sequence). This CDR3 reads CASFVWTDYTGELFF. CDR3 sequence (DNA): TGTGCCAGCTTCGTGTGGACAGATTACACCGGGGAGCTGTTTTTT.

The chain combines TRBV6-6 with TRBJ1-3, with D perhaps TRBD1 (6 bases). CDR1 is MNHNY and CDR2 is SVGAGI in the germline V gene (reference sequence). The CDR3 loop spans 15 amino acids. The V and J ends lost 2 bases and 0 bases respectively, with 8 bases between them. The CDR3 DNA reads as TGTGCCAGCAGTTACCCGGGACACTCTGGAAACACCATATATTTT. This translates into CASSYPGHSGNTIYF.

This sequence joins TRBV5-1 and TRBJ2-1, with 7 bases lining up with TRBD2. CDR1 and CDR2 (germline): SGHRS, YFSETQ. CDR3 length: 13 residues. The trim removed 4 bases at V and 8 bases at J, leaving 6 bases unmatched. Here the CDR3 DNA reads TGCGCCAGCAGCCACCCTGGGGGGGATGAGCAGTTCTTC. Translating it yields CASSHPGGDEQFF. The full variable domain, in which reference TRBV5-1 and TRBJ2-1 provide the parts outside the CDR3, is KAGVTQTPRYLIKTRGQQVTLSCSPISGHRSVSWYQQTPGQGLQFLFEYFSETQRNKGNFPGRFSGRQFSNSRSEMNVSTLELGDSALYLCASSHPGGDEQFFGPGTRLTVL.